This entry describes one T cell receptor (beta chain). Antigen: not known. Profiled with immunoSEQ multiplex PCR; TCRdb holds only in-frame clones, not every one. The sample records roughly 27,000 clones, 65% to 85% being singletons. Described time point: 2014-2015 season, pre-vaccination. Community-dwelling subjects without influenza vaccination in the prior 6 months were enrolled. Between roughly 40 and 100 mL of blood was drawn per time point. This sample is drawn from a study of follicular helper T cells after annual influenza vaccination. Study results and caveats: ICOS+CD38+ cTfh clonality change tracked circulating plasmablast frequency change.

The V segment lost 6 bases and the J segment 8 bases; nucleotides outside the gene matches: 5. There are 14 residues in the CDR3. The germline V gene has CDR1 MNHNY and CDR2 SVGAGI (reference sequence). This TCR derives from an adult who received the influenza vaccine. The specimen was CXCR5+ CD38- circulating T follicular helper cells from blood, collected on the day of influenza vaccination. Stated subset: circulating Tfh, non-naive CD4+CXCR5+PD-1+ (ICOS+CD38+ or ICOS-CD38-). V is TRBV6-6 and J is TRBJ1-6; 9 nucleotides align to TRBD1. CDR3: CASSFTGGYSPLHF. As DNA, the CDR3 is TGTGCCAGCAGCTTCACAGGGGGCTATTCACCCCTCCACTTT.